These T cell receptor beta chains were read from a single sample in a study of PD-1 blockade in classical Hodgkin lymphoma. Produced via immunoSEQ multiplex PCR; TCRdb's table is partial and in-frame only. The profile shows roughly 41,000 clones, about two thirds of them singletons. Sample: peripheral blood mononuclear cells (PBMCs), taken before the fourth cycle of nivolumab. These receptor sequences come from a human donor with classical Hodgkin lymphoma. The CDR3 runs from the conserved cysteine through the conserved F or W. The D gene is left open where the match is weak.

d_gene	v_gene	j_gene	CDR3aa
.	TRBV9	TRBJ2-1	CASSPGNEQFF
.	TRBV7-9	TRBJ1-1	CASSFMGGLNTEAFF
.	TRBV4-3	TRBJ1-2	CASSQDPASNYGYTF
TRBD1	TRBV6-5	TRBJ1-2	CASRSRDRDLKGYTF
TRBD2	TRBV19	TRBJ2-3	CASSIRPPGLATDTQYF
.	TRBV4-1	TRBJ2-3	CASSQVDMGFHTDTQYF
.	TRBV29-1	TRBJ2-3	CSARGEAGDTQYF
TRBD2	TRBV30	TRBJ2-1	CAWARAWRGVYEQFF
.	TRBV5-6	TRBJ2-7	CASSFRAGVTWEQYF
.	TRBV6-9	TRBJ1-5	CASSPGLSQPQHF
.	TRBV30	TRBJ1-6	CAWGGHNSPLHF
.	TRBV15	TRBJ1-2	CATSGDRSAYGYTF
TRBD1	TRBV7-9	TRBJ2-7	CASSLPGTAFYEQYF
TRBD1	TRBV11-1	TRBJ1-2	CASSPGTASNYGYTF
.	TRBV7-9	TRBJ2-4	CASSAPVQEKNIQYF
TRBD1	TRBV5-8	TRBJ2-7	CASSLPGTGSYEQYF
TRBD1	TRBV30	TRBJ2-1	CAWSWGQGNEQFF
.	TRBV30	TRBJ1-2	CAWSVGASYGYTF
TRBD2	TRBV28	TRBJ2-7	CASSPIAGGYYYEQYF
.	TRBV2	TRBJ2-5	CATKGWGAQETQYF
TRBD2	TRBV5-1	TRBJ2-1	CASSDGTSSYNEQFF
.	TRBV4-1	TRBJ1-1	CASSQEPAVNTEAFF
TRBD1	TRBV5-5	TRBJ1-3	CASSHGQGAGNTIYF
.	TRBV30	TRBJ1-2	CAGGDLSNYGYTF